The rows below give T cell receptor beta chains drawn from one sample of a study of shared clonotypes between healthy human individuals. Using immunoSEQ multiplex PCR, the repertoire was profiled, and TCRdb retains in-frame clones only, with some absent. This table holds around 2,000,000 clones, about 92% found once. The sequenced material came from naive CD8+ T cells from PBMCs. These TCRs come from a man aged 18 to 29 in good health. Some clones in this sample may be carry-over from other donors' samples. Each CDR3 is given with its conserved first and last residue.

J | V | CDR3
TRBJ1-1 | TRBV28 | CASSYSVGNTEAFF
TRBJ1-5 | TRBV19 | CASSIGRGLYQPQHF
TRBJ1-1 | TRBV7-6 | CASSLGGLMNTEAFF
TRBJ1-2 | TRBV30 | CACGEDGYTF
TRBJ1-1 | TRBV18 | CASSPTRQGTMNTEAFF
TRBJ2-7 | TRBV18 | CASSPPDPNEQYF
TRBJ2-1 | TRBV4-1 | CASSQVGGLGNEQFF
TRBJ2-1 | TRBV7-9 | CASSLPGLAGIYNEQFF
TRBJ1-5 | TRBV5-3 | CARSPTGGESNQPQHF
TRBJ2-7 | TRBV2 | CASNSGRTPYEQYF
TRBJ2-7 | TRBV5-6 | CASSAGTGGKYEQYF
TRBJ1-1 | TRBV9 | CASSVGGETEAFF
TRBJ2-7 | TRBV29-1 | CSVVGGLAGVYEQYF
TRBJ2-1 | TRBV5-6 | CASSFADLRASIYNEQFF
TRBJ2-7 | TRBV11-1 | CASSLAGGKAYEQYF
TRBJ1-3 | TRBV21-1 | CASSPRDSFGNTIYF
TRBJ2-7 | TRBV19 | CASSMSEVGVGNVYEQYF
TRBJ1-1 | TRBV5-5 | CASTGTGGDTEAFF
TRBJ2-1 | TRBV5-1 | CASSLAGAGQPYNEQFF
TRBJ1-2 | TRBV25-1 | CASSAGGLGGYTF
TRBJ1-2 | TRBV27 | CASSIQGAANYGYTF
TRBJ1-1 | TRBV27 | CASRPPVGRVSNTEAFF
TRBJ2-1 | TRBV6-4 | CASSDGRASGTEQFF
TRBJ2-7 | TRBV2 | CASSGQGARYEQYF
TRBJ2-1 | TRBV11-2 | CASRGAYNEQFF
TRBJ2-7 | TRBV28 | CASSFPESSYEQYF
TRBJ2-7 | TRBV19 | CASRPQGAALNEQYF
TRBJ2-1 | TRBV14 | CASSQDWDAGQEQFF
TRBJ2-4 | TRBV28 | CASSPDFKNIQYF
TRBJ1-2 | TRBV7-6 | CASSLTTGGQGGYTF
TRBJ2-3 | TRBV7-8 | CASSWSTSEVGTQYF
TRBJ2-1 | TRBV19 | CASSMRGSMNEQFF